What follows are 26 T cell receptor beta chains derived from one specimen sequenced in a study of metastatic and nonmetastatic thyroid tumors. With MiXCR, TCRdb reprocessed the PCR reads. The sample holds under 95,000 clones, about 13% seen once. Ahead of thyroid surgery, no patient had received treatment of any kind. Sample: blood. The receptors derive from a female donor with papillary thyroid cancer or a benign thyroid nodule (not recorded which). Some clones in this sample may be carry-over from other donors' samples.

There are many counts of this clone. At the DNA level, this CDR3 is encoded by other sequences in the same sample as well. V is TRBV19 and J is TRBJ2-1; 12 bases match TRBD2. With 3 bases clipped from V and 7 bases from J, the junction kept 4 bases outside the gene matches. Looked up from germline, CDR1 is LNHDA and CDR2 is SQIVND (reference sequence). The CDR3 consists of 15 residues. Here the CDR3 reads CASSILTSGRNEQFF. The CDR3 DNA follows: TGTGCCAGTAGTATTCTTACTAGCGGGAGGAATGAGCAGTTCTTC.

This clone was picked up many times. The same CDR3 can be traced to other DNA sequences in this sample. This chain connects TRBV27 to TRBJ1-4; no clear D gene. The length of the CDR3 is 16 residues. The V and J ends lost 5 bases and 0 bases respectively, with 13 bases between them. CDR1 is MNHEY and CDR2 is SMNVEV in the germline V gene (reference sequence). CDR3: CASSLHWGSTNEKLFF. In DNA form, the CDR3 reads TGTGCCAGCAGTCTCCATTGGGGTTCAACTAATGAAAAACTGTTTTTT. The full variable domain, completed using reference TRBV27 and TRBJ1-4, is EAQVTQNPRYLITVTGKKLTVTCSQNMNHEYMSWYRQDPGLGLRQIYYSMNVEVTDKGDVPEGYKVSRKEKRNFPLILESPSPNQTSLYFCASSLHWGSTNEKLFFGSGTQLSVL.

This clone was recorded at least ten times. The chain uses TRBV28 and TRBJ2-1, with D perhaps TRBD2 (7 bases). The CDR3 extends over 15 amino acids. The V gene lost 7 bases and the J gene lost 5 bases, with 18 bases spanning the gap. Germline V gives CDR1 MDHEN, CDR2 SYDVKM. For the CDR3, the DNA is TGTGCCAGCAATTTCGGGGGGCAGTTGAACAATGAGCAGTTCTTC. Protein product: CASNFGGQLNNEQFF.

This clone was found many times. This chain connects TRBV11-1 to TRBJ2-1; TRBD2 matches at 14 bases. This CDR3 spans 18 amino acids. Germline CDR1 is SGHAT and CDR2 is FQDESV (reference sequence). Trimming removed 5 bases from V and 9 bases from J; junction bases left unmatched: 15. The CDR3, as DNA: TGTGCCAGCAGCCGCGACCCCCCCGGGACTAGCGGGAGTGCTGAGCAGTTCTTC. It codes for CASSRDPPGTSGSAEQFF. Based on the CDR3 plus reference TRBV11-1 and TRBJ2-1, the full variable domain is EAEVAQSPRYKITEKSQAVAFWCDPISGHATLYWYRQILGQGPELLVQFQDESVVDDSQLPKDRFSAERLKGVDSTLKIQPAELGDSAMYLCASSRDPPGTSGSAEQFFGPGTRLTVL.

This chain uses TRBV20-1 with TRBJ1-2; tentative D call: TRBD1 (5 bases). Trimming took 3 bases from V and 3 from J, leaving 11 bases between them. CDR1 DFQATT and CDR2 SNEGSKA come from the germline V gene (reference sequence). This CDR3 has 13 amino acids. The CDR3 bases are TGCAGTGCTAGCAACCCGACAGACTATGGCTACACCTTC. This codes for CSASNPTDYGYTF.

The sample holds one count of this clone. The rearrangement uses TRBV11-3 and TRBJ2-7; D gene unclear. V lost 1 base and J lost 6, with 13 bases in between. CDR1 is SGHNT and CDR2 is YENEEA in the germline V gene. This CDR3 comprises 14 residues. The CDR3 loop reads CASSLGGSTSEQYF. CDR3 nucleotides: TGTGCCAGCAGCTTAGGCGGATCAACTTCCGAGCAGTACTTC.

This clone has a count of ten or more. This chain links TRBV30 with TRBJ1-2; D is unclear. There are 14 residues in the CDR3. Germline V gene sequence: CDR1 GTSNPN, CDR2 SVGIG (reference sequence). Trimming removed 0 bases at V and 0 bases at J, with 8 bases between. The DNA for the CDR3 is TGTGCCTGGAGTGTTTCAGTAGCTAACTATGGCTACACCTTC. Protein: CAWSVSVANYGYTF.

This clone was detected ten times or more. This rearrangement joins TRBV4-1 to TRBJ2-7; the D call may be TRBD1 or TRBD2 (5 bases each). This CDR3 contains 15 residues. The V end lost 1 base, the J end lost 0 bases, and 10 bases lay between the germline ends. Per the germline V gene, CDR1 is MGHRA and CDR2 is YSYEKL. The CDR3 coding sequence is TGCGCCAGCAGCCAAGCGCCAGGGAGCTCCTACGAGCAGTACTTC. It is translated as CASSQAPGSSYEQYF.

Remarks on this clone: One end of the junction fails to match germline, which may point to a read error. The chain has TRBV9 and TRBJ2-1, with D possibly matching TRBD2 (5 bases). The CDR3 is 14 amino acids. The V gene's germline CDR1 is SGDLS and CDR2 YYNGEE. CDR3 in amino acids: CASSLGGSYSEQFF. CDR3 nucleotides: TGTGCCAGCAGCCTAGGAGGATCCTACAGTGAGCAGTTCTTC.

This clone occurred many times. The chain has TRBV6-2 or TRBV6-3 and TRBJ2-1; 7 positions match TRBD1. Germline V gene data show CDR1 as MNHEY and CDR2 as SVGEGT. The V and J ends lost 3 bases and 0 bases, in that order; junction bases with no gene match: 14. CDR3 length: 19 amino acids. In DNA, the CDR3 is TGTGCCAGCAGTTATTCCCCAATGACGACAGGGAGCTCCTACAATGAGCAGTTCTTC. This codes for CASSYSPMTTGSSYNEQFF.

This clone came up many times. The CDR3 nucleotides read TGTGCCAGCACCGCGACCGGGACAGGGGGCAGGGATGAGCAGTTCTTC. Translation gives CASTATGTGGRDEQFF. V usage is TRBV11-2 and J usage is TRBJ2-1; TRBD1 aligns across 12 bases. V dropped 7 bases and J dropped 8; count of bases not matched to a gene: 12. This CDR3 comprises 16 residues. Germline-derived CDR1 and CDR2 are SGHAT and FQNNGV.

This clone was counted a few times. A much more abundant neighbour one base away suggests this may be a read error. Without the conserved terminal phenylalanine or tryptophan, this CDR3 likely stems from a read error. The J gene is TRBJ1-2, the V gene TRBV18; 10 bases match TRBD1. The CDR3 has 15 residues. The germline gives CDR1 KGHSH, CDR2 LQKENI. V was clipped by 2 bases and J by 5 bases; unmatched bases: 5. The CDR3 is CASSPGTGDNYGYTL. The DNA for the CDR3 is TGTGCCAGCTCACCAGGGACAGGGGATAATTATGGCTACACCCTC.

Many counts were recorded for this clone. The rearrangement links TRBV5-1 to TRBJ2-5, with D perhaps matching TRBD2 (5 bases). V was trimmed by 4 bases and J by 5 bases, leaving 21 bases between them. The CDR3 covers 16 residues. Germline CDR1 and CDR2: SGHRS and YFSETQ. CDR3 protein: CASSKDSPNGGETQYF. For the CDR3, the DNA is TGCGCCAGCAGCAAGGACTCGCCAAACGGCGGGGAGACCCAGTACTTC.

There are many counts of this clone. The rearrangement uses TRBV4-2 and TRBJ2-3; tentatively, D is TRBD2 (5 bases). Per germline, CDR1 LGHNA and CDR2 YNFKEQ. This CDR3 comprises 17 residues. V was trimmed by 7 bases and J by 0 bases, leaving 20 bases between them. CDR3 residues: CASTHPMAGLSTDTQYF. The DNA for the CDR3 is TGTGCCAGCACCCACCCGATGGCGGGTCTGAGCACAGATACGCAGTATTTT.

The V and J genes are TRBV10-2 and TRBJ1-2; D remains unclear. The CDR3 length is 14 residues. Trimming cost V 2 bases and J 4 bases, with 11 bases left between them. Germline assignment: CDR1 WSHSY and CDR2 SAAADI. CDR3 amino acids: CASSESGLGYGYTF. CDR3 DNA: TGCGCCAGCAGTGAGAGCGGTTTGGGCTATGGCTACACCTTC.

This clone was counted ten times or more. J is TRBJ2-3 and V is TRBV20-1, with D uncertain. Germline V lookup: CDR1 DFQATT, CDR2 SNEGSKA (reference sequence). Trimming removed 5 bases from V and 6 bases from J, with 27 bases in between. The CDR3 sequence is 17 residues long. The DNA of the CDR3 is TGCAGTGCTTCAATAGGTTTTCGGTTTACGACGAGGGATACGCAGTATTTT. Its translation is CSASIGFRFTTRDTQYF.

This clone came up many times. This chain connects TRBV19 to TRBJ2-1; maybe TRBD2 (6 bases). The CDR3 contains 16 residues. Germline V lookup: CDR1 LNHDA, CDR2 SQIVND (reference sequence). V shed 4 bases and J shed 5 bases, with 18 bases lying between them. CDR3 in DNA: TGTGCCAGTAGTACCGACACGGCGGGGAACCACAATGAGCAGTTCTTC. Amino acids: CASSTDTAGNHNEQFF.

This clone was counted at least ten times. A single base separates this from a much larger clone, so it may be a read error. The identical CDR3 is also encoded by other nucleotide sequences in the sample. V and J are TRBV6-1 and TRBJ1-2, with 7 bases matching TRBD1. This CDR3 has 15 residues. Germline assignment: CDR1 MNHNS and CDR2 SASEGT. The CDR3 is CASSQTGALGYGYTF. The CDR3 region has the DNA TGCGCCAGCAGTCAAACAGGGGCATTAGGGTATGGCTACACCTTC.

The CDR3: CASTVGDPSYEQYF. The CDR3 coding sequence is TGTGCCAGCACTGTTGGGGACCCCTCCTACGAGCAGTACTTC. The chain links TRBV6-1 to TRBJ2-7; perhaps D is TRBD1 or TRBD2 (5 bases each). V was trimmed by 7 bases and J by 0 bases, leaving 13 bases between them. Germline lookup yields CDR1 MNHNS and CDR2 SASEGT. The CDR3 has 14 residues.

The V and J genes are TRBV20-1 and TRBJ2-5; the match to TRBD2 covers 11 bases. Germline V lookup: CDR1 DFQATT, CDR2 SNEGSKA (reference sequence). The CDR3 runs to 18 residues. J was trimmed by 4 bases and V by 1 base; bases with no gene match: 14. The chain's CDR3 is CSARGGTSGPVWGETQYF. The DNA for the CDR3 is TGCAGTGCTAGAGGAGGGACTAGCGGACCGGTATGGGGAGAGACCCAGTACTTC.

With respect to this clone: A read error is possible here, since a much larger clone lies one base away. The same CDR3 also results from other DNA sequences found in this sample. The chain joins TRBV5-1 to TRBJ2-1, with a weak D call TRBD1 (5 bases). The CDR3 totals 12 residues. The germline CDR1 and CDR2 sequences are SGHRS and YFSETQ. V lost 4 bases, J lost 14 bases, and 16 bases lay in between. CDR3 DNA sequence: TGCGCCAGCAGCCCTTTAACAGGTGGCGAGTTCTTC. Amino acid sequence: CASSPLTGGEFF.

Comments on this clone: This may be a read error, as it is one base from a much larger clone. The chain combines TRBV7-3 with TRBJ1-4, with 7 bases identical to TRBD1. The germline CDR1 and CDR2 sequences are SGHTA and FQGTGA. This CDR3 has 15 amino acids. Losses at the gene ends were 6 bases for V and 4 bases for J; bases not matched to a gene: 8. The CDR3 DNA reads TGTGCCAGCAGTCGAGGACAGGTCAGTAATGAAAAACTGTTTTTT. Translating it yields CASSRGQVSNEKLFF.

Many counts were recorded for this clone. An end of the junction differs from the germline gene, which may be a read error. The chain uses TRBV5-6 and TRBJ1-5; D perhaps matches TRBD1 (6 bases). CDR1 is SGHDT, CDR2 YYEEEE, per germline. The CDR3 is 16 amino acids. The CDR3 sequence is CASSLGTAAGRQSQHF. The DNA for the CDR3 is TGTGCCAGCAGCTTGGGGACAGCCGCCGGACGTCAGTCCCAGCATTTT.

In its sample, this clone was seen many times. This chain uses TRBV6-1 with TRBJ2-7; possible D gene TRBD1, 6 bases. V shed 8 bases and J shed 6 bases, with 23 bases lying between them. CDR1 is MNHNS, CDR2 SASEGT, per germline. This CDR3 region has 15 residues. The CDR3 DNA reads as TGTGCCAGCTCATCTAACACAGGGTTGATAGGCGAGCAGTACTTC. Residues: CASSSNTGLIGEQYF.

This clone was picked up many times. This chain connects TRBV6-2 or TRBV6-3 to TRBJ1-1, with D unclear. Germline V CDR1 and CDR2: MNHEY, SVGEGT. The CDR3 contains 12 residues. Trimming pared 5 bases from V and 0 bases from J, leaving 4 bases between. The DNA of the CDR3 is TGTGCCAGCAGTACAGTGAACACTGAAGCTTTCTTT. It is translated as CASSTVNTEAFF.

This clone was observed many times. J is TRBJ1-2 and V is TRBV24-1; no firm D call. The length of the CDR3 is 13 residues. Trimming removed 2 bases from V and 7 bases from J, with 10 bases in between. CDR1 KGHDR and CDR2 SFDVKD come from the germline V gene. The CDR3: CATSDSTEAGYTF. The CDR3 nucleotides are TGTGCCACCAGTGATTCCACAGAGGCTGGCTACACCTTC.